This T cell receptor beta chain originates from a study of blood T cell repertoires in COVID-19. Trimming took off 8 bases at V and 2 bases at J, with 10 bases between the two ends. CDR3 size: 13 residues. Germline CDR1 MNHEY, CDR2 SMNVEV (reference sequence). Profiling relied on immunoSEQ multiplex PCR, and the TCRdb table lists in-frame clones only, not all of them. The sample yields about 200,000 clones, roughly nine tenths seen once. The chain employs TRBV27 and TRBJ1-5; D gene ambiguous. The specimen was peripheral blood. This receptor was obtained from an older woman with acute or convalescent COVID-19. CDR3 coding DNA: TGTGCCAGCGGCTTCAACGGCAATCAGCCCCAGCATTTT. Its translation: CASGFNGNQPQHF.